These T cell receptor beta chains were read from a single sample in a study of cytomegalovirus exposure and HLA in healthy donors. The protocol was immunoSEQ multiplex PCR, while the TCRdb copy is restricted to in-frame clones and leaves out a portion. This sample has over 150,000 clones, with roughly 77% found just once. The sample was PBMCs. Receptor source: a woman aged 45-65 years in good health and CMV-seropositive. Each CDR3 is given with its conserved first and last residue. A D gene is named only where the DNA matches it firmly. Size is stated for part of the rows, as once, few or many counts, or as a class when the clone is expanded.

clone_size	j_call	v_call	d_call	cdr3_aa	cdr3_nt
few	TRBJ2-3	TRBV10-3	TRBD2	CAISESGGGASDTQYF	TGTGCCATCAGTGAGTCAGGCGGGGGGGCGTCAGATACGCAGTATTTT
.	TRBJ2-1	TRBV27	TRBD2	CASASGSYNEQFF	TGTGCCAGCGCGAGCGGGAGCTACAATGAGCAGTTCTTC
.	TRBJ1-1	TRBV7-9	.	CSSSLNMNTEAFF	TGTTCCAGCAGCTTAAATATGAACACTGAAGCTTTCTTT
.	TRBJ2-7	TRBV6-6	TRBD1	CASSPGQSTKEQYF	TGTGCCAGCAGTCCGGGACAGAGTACGAAGGAGCAGTACTTC
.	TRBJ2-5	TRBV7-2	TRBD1	CASSLAGTVGQETQYF	TGTGCCAGCAGCTTGGCCGGGACAGTGGGACAAGAGACCCAGTACTTC
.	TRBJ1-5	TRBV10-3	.	CAISTTGGDQPQHF	TGTGCCATCAGTACGACAGGCGGAGATCAGCCCCAGCATTTT
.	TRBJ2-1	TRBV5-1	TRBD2	CASSLVAQLAGGWNEQFF	TGCGCCAGCAGCTTGGTAGCCCAACTAGCGGGGGGGTGGAATGAGCAGTTCTTC
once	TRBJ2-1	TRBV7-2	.	CASSPSYNEQFF	TGTGCCAGCAGCCCATCCTACAATGAGCAGTTCTTC
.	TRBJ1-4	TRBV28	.	CASSFVATNEKLFF	TGTGCCAGCAGTTTTGTCGCAACTAATGAAAAACTGTTTTTT
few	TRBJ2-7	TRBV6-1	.	CASTLYYEQYF	TGTGCCAGCACGCTATACTACGAGCAGTACTTC
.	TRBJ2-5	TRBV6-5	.	CASGEGAGLSETQYF	TGTGCCAGCGGGGAAGGGGCAGGGCTTTCGGAGACCCAGTACTTC
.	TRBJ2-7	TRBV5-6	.	CASSWGVVLVYEQYF	TGTGCCAGCAGCTGGGGCGTAGTCCTAGTTTACGAGCAGTACTTC
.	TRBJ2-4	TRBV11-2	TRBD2	CASRQAGGASNIQYF	TGTGCCAGCAGGCAAGCGGGGGGGGCCTCGAACATTCAGTACTTC
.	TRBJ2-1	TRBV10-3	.	CAISTSPSSYEQFF	TGTGCCATCAGTACTTCCCCTAGCTCCTATGAGCAGTTCTTC
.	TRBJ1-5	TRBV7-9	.	CASSADSLQPQHF	TGTGCCAGCAGCGCTGACAGTTTGCAGCCCCAGCATTTT
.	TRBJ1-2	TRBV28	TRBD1	CASNPDRGKGYGYTF	TGTGCCAGCAACCCGGACAGGGGAAAAGGCTATGGCTACACCTTC
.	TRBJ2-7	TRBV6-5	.	CASSQLPGERYF	TGTGCCAGCAGCCAATTGCCAGGGGAGCGGTACTTC
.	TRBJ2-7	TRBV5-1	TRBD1	CASRGQGQGYEQYF	TGCGCCAGCAGGGGTCAGGGACAGGGGTACGAGCAGTACTTC
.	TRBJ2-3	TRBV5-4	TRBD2	CASSLELAGAYTQYF	TGTGCCAGCAGCTTGGAGTTAGCGGGAGCATATACGCAGTATTTT
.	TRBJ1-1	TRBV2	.	CASSELGGRNTEAFF	TGTGCCAGCAGTGAATTGGGGGGAAGGAACACTGAAGCTTTCTTT
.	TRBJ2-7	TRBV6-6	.	CASSYQGSHEQYF	TGTGCCAGCAGTTATCAGGGTAGCCACGAGCAGTACTTC
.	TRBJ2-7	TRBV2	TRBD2	CASRKGRESSYEQYF	TGTGCCAGCAGGAAGGGGAGGGAGAGCTCCTACGAGCAGTACTTC
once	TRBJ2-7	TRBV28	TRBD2	CASSFGLAGGAENYEQYF	TGTGCCAGCAGTTTCGGACTAGCGGGAGGGGCGGAAAACTACGAGCAGTACTTC
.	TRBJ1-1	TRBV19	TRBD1	CASSPQGVTEAFF	TGTGCCAGTAGCCCTCAGGGGGTCACTGAAGCTTTCTTT
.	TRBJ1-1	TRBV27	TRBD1	CASSERTGDAEAFF	TGTGCCAGCAGCGAAAGAACAGGGGACGCTGAAGCTTTCTTT
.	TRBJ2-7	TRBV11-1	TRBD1	CASRRTGAVEQYF	TGTGCCAGCAGGCGCACAGGGGCGGTCGAGCAGTACTTC
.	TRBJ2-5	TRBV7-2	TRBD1	CASSLPGTGQETQYF	TGTGCCAGCAGCTTACCGGGGACAGGGCAAGAGACCCAGTACTTC
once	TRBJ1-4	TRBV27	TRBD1	CASSLTTQGQGDGKLFF	TGTGCCAGCAGCCTGACGACCCAGGGACAGGGGGATGGAAAACTGTTTTTT
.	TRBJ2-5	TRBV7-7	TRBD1	CASSHTGVSETQYF	TGTGCTAGCAGCCATACAGGGGTGTCAGAGACCCAGTACTTC
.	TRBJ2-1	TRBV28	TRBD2	CASRGGLTSGVSSYNEQFF	TGTGCCAGCAGAGGGGGCCTGACTAGCGGGGTAAGCTCCTACAATGAGCAGTTCTTC
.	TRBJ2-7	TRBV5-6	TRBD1	CASTARTGNSYEQYF	TGTGCCAGCACCGCTCGGACAGGGAACTCCTACGAGCAGTACTTC
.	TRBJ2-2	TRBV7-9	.	CASSNRVNTGELFF	TGTGCCAGCAGCAACAGGGTGAACACCGGGGAGCTGTTTTTT
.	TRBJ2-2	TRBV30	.	CAWVHWGKLSNTGELFF	TGTGCCTGGGTCCATTGGGGCAAATTATCGAACACCGGGGAGCTGTTTTTT
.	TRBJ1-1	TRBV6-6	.	CASKKGDVRTEAFF	TGTGCCAGCAAAAAGGGGGACGTTCGCACTGAAGCTTTCTTT
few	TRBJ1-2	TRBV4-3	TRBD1	CASSQRDRGQDGYTF	TGCGCCAGCAGCCAACGGGACAGGGGGCAAGATGGCTACACCTTC
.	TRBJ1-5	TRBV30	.	CAWSERQGNQPQHF	TGTGCCTGGAGCGAACGGCAGGGCAATCAGCCCCAGCATTTT
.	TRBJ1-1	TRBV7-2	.	CASSQRGGGSTEAFF	TGTGCCAGCAGCCAGCGGGGAGGGGGGAGCACTGAAGCTTTCTTT
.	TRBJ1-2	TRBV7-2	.	CASSLGDNRFGGYTF	TGTGCCAGCAGCTTAGGGGACAACAGGTTTGGGGGCTACACCTTC